What follows is one T cell receptor beta chain and its context. Its matching antigen is unknown. CDR1 is MNHNS and CDR2 is SASEGT in the germline V gene. The CDR3 has 15 residues. Trimming left V 6 bases short and J 0 bases short, with 15 bases between. This sample is drawn from a study of shared clonotypes between healthy human individuals. Study-level background: Researchers assigned three CD4 naive, three CD4 memory, two CD8 naive and one CD8 memory plate to each donor.

The test was conducted at deep level. In replicate PCRs of sorted subsets, approximately 210 ng DNA, about 30,000 T cell genomes, was used. The repertoire was sequenced with immunoSEQ multiplex PCR; TCRdb's copy has only in-frame clones and lacks some. Among roughly 2.2 million clones listed, approximately 95% were seen once. Findings and limits, study-wide: Generation probabilities were higher for clonotypes shared across all four sorted-subset donors than for unshared ones.

The V gene is TRBV6-1, the J gene TRBJ2-7; D gene unclear. Material for sequencing was naive CD4+ T cells from PBMCs. Noted subset: CD45RA+ positively selected. This TCR was recovered from a man aged 18 to 29 in good health. Some clones in this sample may be carry-over from other donors' samples. CDR3 nucleotide sequence: TGTGCCAGCAGCCTCAGTGATCCCAGCTCCTACGAGCAGTACTTC. As protein: CASSLSDPSSYEQYF.